This T cell receptor beta chain emerged from a study of CD8 T cells in Susac syndrome. Whole-study results and caveats: Susac syndrome CD4+ T cell repertoires showed no clonal expansion.

The CDR3 runs to 15 residues. The V gene's germline CDR1 is DFQATT and CDR2 SNEGSKA (reference sequence). The V and J ends lost 0 bases and 2 bases respectively, with 11 bases between them. It was negative isolation that provided the CD8+ and CD4+ T cells, whereas TEMRA cells were enriched by FACS. Regarding this clonotype: The antigen remains undetermined.

With random hexamers, reverse transcription was performed on about 0.45 to 1 ug of RNA. With immunoSEQ multiplex PCR, TCR beta CDR3 was amplified across 54 Vbeta and 13 Jbeta. TCRdb fed the immunoSEQ multiplex PCR reads into MiXCR, producing one record per CDR3 protein. The data hold around 180,000 distinct CDR3 sequences, with 94% observed a single time. This sequence joins TRBV20-1 and TRBJ1-5, with TRBD1 as a possible D gene (6 bases). The receptor was derived from a human donor with Susac syndrome. Sequenced: CD4+ T cells from PBMCs. This CDR3 is CSARDRRQGNQPQHF. For the CDR3, the DNA is TGCAGTGCTAGAGATCGAAGACAGGGCAATCAGCCCCAGCATTTT.